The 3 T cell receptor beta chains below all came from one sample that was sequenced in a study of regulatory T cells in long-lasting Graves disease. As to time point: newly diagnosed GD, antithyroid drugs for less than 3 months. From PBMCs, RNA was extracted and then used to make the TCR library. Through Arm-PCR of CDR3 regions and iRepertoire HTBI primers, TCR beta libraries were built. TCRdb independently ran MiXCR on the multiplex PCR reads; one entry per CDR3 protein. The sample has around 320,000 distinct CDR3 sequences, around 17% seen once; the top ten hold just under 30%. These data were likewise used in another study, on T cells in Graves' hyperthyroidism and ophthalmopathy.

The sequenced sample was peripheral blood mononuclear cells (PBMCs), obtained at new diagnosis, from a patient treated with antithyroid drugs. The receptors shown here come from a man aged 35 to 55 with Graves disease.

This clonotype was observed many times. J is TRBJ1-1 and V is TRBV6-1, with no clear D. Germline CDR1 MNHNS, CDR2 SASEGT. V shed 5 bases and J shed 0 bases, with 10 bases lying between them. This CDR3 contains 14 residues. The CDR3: CASSRYGLNTEAFF. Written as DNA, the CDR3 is TGTGCCAGCAGTAGATATGGCCTGAACACTGAAGCTTTCTTT.

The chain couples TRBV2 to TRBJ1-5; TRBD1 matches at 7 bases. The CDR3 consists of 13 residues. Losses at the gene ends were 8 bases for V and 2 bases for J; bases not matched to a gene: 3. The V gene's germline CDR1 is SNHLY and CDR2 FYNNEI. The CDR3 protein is CASQTGGNQPQHF. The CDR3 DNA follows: TGTGCCAGCCAAACAGGGGGCAATCAGCCCCAGCATTTT.

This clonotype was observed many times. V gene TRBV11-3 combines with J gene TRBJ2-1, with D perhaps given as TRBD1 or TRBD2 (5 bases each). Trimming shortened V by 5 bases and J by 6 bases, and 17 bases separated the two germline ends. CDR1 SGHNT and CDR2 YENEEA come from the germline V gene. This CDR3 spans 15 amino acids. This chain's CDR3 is CASSHPKKGTNEQFF. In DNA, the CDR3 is TGTGCCAGCAGCCACCCAAAAAAGGGGACCAATGAGCAGTTCTTC.